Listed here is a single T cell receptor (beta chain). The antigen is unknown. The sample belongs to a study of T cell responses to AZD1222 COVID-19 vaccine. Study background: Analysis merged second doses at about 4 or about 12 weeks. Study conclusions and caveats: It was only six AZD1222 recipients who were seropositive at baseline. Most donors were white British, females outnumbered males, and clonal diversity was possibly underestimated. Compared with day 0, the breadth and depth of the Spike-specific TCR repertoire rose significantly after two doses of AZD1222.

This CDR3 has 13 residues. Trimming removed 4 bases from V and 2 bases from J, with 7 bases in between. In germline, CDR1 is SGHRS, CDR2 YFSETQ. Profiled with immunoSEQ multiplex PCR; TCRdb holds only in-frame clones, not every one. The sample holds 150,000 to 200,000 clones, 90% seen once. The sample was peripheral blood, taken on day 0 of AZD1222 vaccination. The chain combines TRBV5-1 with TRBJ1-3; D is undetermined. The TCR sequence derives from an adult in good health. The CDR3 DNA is TGCGCCAGCAGCGCGGACGCTGGAAACACCATATATTTT. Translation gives CASSADAGNTIYF.